The clone carrying this TCR beta chain has a count of ten or more. Antigen specificity is unknown. The sample originates from a study of T cells after yellow fever vaccination. The V gene end was trimmed by 5 bases and the J gene end by 6 bases; junction bases not matched to a gene: 10. The CDR3 extends over 15 amino acids. Germline CDR1 reads MNHEY; CDR2 reads SMNVEV (reference sequence). TCRdb reanalysed the 5' RACE reads using MiXCR and keeps one entry per CDR3 protein. The table shows about 110,000 distinct CDR3 sequences, with 8.4% occurring only once. General observations from the study: The appearance of a small share of clonotypes in both CD4 and CD8 compartments was observed.

This chain connects TRBV27 to TRBJ1-2; 9 bases align to TRBD1. The starting material was CD8+ T cells sorted from PBMCs, obtained 45 days after the yellow fever booster vaccination. This sequence originates from a man under 40 who received the YFV17D yellow fever vaccine. The CDR3 reads CASSHSPGQGNGYTF. CDR3 coding DNA: TGTGCCAGCAGTCACAGCCCTGGACAGGGGAATGGCTACACCTTC.